The subject of this entry is one T cell receptor (beta chain). Unmatched junction bases numbered 15, after V lost 2 bases and J lost 4 bases. The CDR3 runs to 18 residues. The germline gives CDR1 ENHRY, CDR2 SYGVKD. These data belong to a study of blood T cell repertoires in COVID-19. As for the study in general: COVID-19 samples collected from the United States, Italy and Spain covered acute and convalescent phases.

Data came from immunoSEQ multiplex PCR; TCRdb stores just in-frame clones and leaves some out. The sample lists 60,000 to 70,000 clones, more than 70% occurring once. In assigning cohorts, the study relied on participant-reported clinical history. Specimen: PBMCs or T cells enriched from blood (not recorded which). The clonotype comes from a woman aged 40 to 50 who had recovered from COVID-19. The V call is TRBV10-3, the J call TRBJ1-1; 8 bases agree with TRBD1. CDR3 loop: CAISEVWTGRPSGTEAFF. The CDR3 DNA is TGTGCCATCAGTGAGGTTTGGACAGGGCGGCCCTCGGGCACTGAAGCTTTCTTT.